This T cell receptor (beta chain) comes out of a study of T cells in Graves' hyperthyroidism and ophthalmopathy. Study conclusions and caveats: Among thyroid clonotypes expanded above 0.001, most also appeared in blood.

CDR1 and CDR2 (germline): SGHTA, FQGNSA. The CDR3 length is 14 residues. The V gene lost 2 bases and the J gene lost 6 bases, with 14 bases spanning the gap. Enrolled ophthalmopathy patients presented with a Clinical Activity Score of at least 3, a NOSPECS grade of at least 4, and disease duration under 3 months. The PBMCs had their origin in approximately 10 ml of fresh peripheral blood. Regions amplified from RNA transcripts were the TCR beta CDR3 regions. HTBI primers drove first-round RT-PCR of the TCR CDR3. TCRdb ran MiXCR on the multiplex PCR reads and lists one entry per CDR3 protein. The sample has around 600,000 distinct CDR3 sequences; 14% are singletons. This clonotype was seen at least ten times. Its specificity is unknown.

V is TRBV7-2 and J is TRBJ2-7; D unresolved. This TCR derives from a woman between 18 and 29 years old with Graves' ophthalmopathy. The sample consisted of blood. The CDR3 loop reads CASSLTLARSEQYF. In nucleotides, the CDR3 is TGTGCCAGCAGCTTAACCCTTGCTAGATCCGAGCAGTACTTC.